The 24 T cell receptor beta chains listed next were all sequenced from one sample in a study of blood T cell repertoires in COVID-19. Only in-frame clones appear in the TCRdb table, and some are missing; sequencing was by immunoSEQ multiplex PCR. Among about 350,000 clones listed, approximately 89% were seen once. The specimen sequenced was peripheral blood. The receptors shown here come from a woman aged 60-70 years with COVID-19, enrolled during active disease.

The CDR3 loop reads CATSRPREGMSGNTIYF. The CDR3, as DNA: TGTGCCACCAGCAGACCACGGGAGGGAATGAGCGGAAACACCATATATTTT. The rearrangement uses TRBV15 and TRBJ1-3; D unresolved. The CDR3 spans 17 residues. Trimming took 2 bases from V and 4 from J, leaving 18 bases between them. Per the germline V gene, CDR1 is LNHNV and CDR2 is YYDKDF (reference sequence).

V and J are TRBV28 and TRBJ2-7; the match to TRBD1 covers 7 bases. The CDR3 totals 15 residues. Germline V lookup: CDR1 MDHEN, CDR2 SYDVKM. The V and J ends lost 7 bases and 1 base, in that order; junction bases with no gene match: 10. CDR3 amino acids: CASNDQGVQSYEQYF. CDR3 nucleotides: TGTGCCAGCAACGACCAGGGGGTTCAATCCTACGAGCAGTACTTC.

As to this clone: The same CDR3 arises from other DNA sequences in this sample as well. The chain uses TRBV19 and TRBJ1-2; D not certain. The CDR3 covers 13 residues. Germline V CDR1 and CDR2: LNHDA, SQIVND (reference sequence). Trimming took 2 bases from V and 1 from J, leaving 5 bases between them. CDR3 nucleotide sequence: TGTGCCAGTAGTATACCGGGTAACTATGGCTACACCTTC. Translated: CASSIPGNYGYTF.

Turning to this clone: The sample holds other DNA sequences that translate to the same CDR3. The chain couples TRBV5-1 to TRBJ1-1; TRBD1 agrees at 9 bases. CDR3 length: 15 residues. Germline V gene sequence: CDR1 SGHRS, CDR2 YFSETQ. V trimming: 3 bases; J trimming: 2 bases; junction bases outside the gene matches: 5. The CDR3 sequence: CASSSGTGGNTEAFF. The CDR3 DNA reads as TGCGCCAGCAGCTCCGGTACAGGGGGCAACACTGAAGCTTTCTTT.

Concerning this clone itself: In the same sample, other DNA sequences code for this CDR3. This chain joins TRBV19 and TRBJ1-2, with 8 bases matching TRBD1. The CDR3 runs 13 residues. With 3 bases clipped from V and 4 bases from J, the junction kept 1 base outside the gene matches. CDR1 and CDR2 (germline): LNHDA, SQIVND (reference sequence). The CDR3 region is CASSIGQGYGYTF. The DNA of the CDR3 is TGTGCCAGTAGTATTGGACAGGGCTATGGCTACACCTTC.

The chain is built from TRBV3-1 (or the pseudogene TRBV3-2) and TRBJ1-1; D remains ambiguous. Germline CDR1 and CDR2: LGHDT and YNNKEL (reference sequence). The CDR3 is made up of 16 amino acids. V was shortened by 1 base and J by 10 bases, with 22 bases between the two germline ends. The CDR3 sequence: CASSQGLLARGLGAFF. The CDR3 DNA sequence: TGTGCCAGCAGCCAAGGGCTCTTGGCGCGCGGTCTAGGAGCTTTCTTT.

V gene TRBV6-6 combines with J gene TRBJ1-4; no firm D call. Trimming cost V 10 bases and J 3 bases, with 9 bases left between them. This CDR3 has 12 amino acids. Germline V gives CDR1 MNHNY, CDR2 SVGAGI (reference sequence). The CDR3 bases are TGTGCCACCCGGAGATCTAATGAAAAACTGTTTTTT. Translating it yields CATRRSNEKLFF.

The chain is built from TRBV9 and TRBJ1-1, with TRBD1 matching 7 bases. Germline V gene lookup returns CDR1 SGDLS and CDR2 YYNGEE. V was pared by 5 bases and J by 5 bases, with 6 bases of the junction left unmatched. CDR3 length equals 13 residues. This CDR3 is CASSATGKTEAFF. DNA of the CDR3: TGTGCCAGCAGTGCGACAGGGAAAACTGAAGCTTTCTTT.

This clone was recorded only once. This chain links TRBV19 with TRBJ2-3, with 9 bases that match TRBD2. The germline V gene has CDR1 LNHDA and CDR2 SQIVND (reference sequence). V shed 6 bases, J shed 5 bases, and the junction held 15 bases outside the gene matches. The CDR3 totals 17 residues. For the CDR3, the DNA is TGTGCCAGTAGCTCTCGGAATAGAGCGGGGGGTAGAGATACGCAGTATTTT. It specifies CASSSRNRAGGRDTQYF.

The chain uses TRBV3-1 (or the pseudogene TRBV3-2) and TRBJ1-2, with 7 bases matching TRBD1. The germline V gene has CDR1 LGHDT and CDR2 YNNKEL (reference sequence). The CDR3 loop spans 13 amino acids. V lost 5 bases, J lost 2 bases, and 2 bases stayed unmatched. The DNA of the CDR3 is TGTGCCAGCAGCGAGACAGGGAACTATGGCTACACCTTC. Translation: CASSETGNYGYTF.

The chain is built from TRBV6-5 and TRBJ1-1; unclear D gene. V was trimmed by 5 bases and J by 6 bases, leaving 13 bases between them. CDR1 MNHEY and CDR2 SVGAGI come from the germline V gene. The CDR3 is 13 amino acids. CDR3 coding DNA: TGTGCCAGCAGTAAAATGGAGACGTCTGAAGCTTTCTTT. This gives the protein CASSKMETSEAFF.

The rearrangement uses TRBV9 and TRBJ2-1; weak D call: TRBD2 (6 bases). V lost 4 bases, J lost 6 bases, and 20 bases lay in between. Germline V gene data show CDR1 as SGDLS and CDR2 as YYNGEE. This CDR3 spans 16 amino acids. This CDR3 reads CASSSHGREFGNEQFF. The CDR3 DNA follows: TGTGCCAGCAGCTCCCACGGCCGGGAGTTTGGCAATGAGCAGTTCTTC.

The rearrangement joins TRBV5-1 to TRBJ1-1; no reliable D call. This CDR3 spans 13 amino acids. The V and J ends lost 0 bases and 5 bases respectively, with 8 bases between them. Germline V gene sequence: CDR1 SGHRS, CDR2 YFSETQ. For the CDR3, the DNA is TGCGCCAGCAGCTTGGTTGGGCTTACTGAAGCTTTCTTT. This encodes CASSLVGLTEAFF.

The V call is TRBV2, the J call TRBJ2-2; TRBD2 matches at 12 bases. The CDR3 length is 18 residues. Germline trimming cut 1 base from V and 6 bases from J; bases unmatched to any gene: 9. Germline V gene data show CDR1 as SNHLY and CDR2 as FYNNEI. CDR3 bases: TGTGCCAGCAGTGAAGGCGCGCTAGCGGGGGGGAAGTCCGGGGAGCTGTTTTTT. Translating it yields CASSEGALAGGKSGELFF.

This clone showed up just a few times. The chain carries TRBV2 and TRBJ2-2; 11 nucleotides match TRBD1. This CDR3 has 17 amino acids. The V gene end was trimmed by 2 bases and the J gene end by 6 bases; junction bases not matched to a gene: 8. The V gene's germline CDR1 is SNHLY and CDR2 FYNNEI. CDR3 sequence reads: CASSEPPDRGRSGELFF. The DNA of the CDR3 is TGTGCCAGCAGTGAACCCCCGGACAGGGGGCGTTCCGGGGAGCTGTTTTTT.

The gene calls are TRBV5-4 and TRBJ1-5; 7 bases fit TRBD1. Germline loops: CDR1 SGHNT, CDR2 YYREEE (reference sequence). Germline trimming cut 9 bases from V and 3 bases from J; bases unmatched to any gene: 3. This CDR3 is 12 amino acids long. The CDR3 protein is CATGQDNQPQHF. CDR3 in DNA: TGTGCCACCGGACAGGACAATCAGCCCCAGCATTTT. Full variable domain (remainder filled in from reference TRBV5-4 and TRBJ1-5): ETGVTQSPTHLIKTRGQQVTLRCSSQSGHNTVSWYQQALGQGPQFIFQYYREEENGRGNFPPRFSGLQFPNYSSELNVNALELDDSALYLCATGQDNQPQHFGDGTRLSIL.

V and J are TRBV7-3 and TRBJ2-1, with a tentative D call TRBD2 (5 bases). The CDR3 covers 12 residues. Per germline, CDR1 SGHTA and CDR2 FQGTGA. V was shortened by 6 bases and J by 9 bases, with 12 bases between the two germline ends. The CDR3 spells CASSSIGGEQFF. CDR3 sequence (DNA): TGTGCCAGCAGTTCGATAGGAGGTGAGCAGTTCTTC.

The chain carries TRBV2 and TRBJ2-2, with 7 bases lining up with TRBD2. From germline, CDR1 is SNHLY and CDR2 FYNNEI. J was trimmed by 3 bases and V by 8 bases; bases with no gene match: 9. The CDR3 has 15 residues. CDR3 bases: TGTGCCAGCTCTTTCGGGGGGTTCGACACCGGGGAGCTGTTTTTT. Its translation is CASSFGGFDTGELFF.

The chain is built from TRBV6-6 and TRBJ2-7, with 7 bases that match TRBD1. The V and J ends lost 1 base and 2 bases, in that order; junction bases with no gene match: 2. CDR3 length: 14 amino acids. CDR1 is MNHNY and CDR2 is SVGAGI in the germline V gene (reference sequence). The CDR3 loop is CASSYWTGTYEQYF. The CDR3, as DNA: TGTGCCAGCAGTTACTGGACAGGAACCTACGAGCAGTACTTC.

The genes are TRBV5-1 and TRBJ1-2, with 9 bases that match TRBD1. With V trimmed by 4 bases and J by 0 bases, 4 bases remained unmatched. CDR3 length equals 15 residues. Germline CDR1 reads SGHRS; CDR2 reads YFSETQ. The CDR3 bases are TGCGCCAGCAGCGGAGACAGGGGGGCTAACTATGGCTACACCTTC. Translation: CASSGDRGANYGYTF.

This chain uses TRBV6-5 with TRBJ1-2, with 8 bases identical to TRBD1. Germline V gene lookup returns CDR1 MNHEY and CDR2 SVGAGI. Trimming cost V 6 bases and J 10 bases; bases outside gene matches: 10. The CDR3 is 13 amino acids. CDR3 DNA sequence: TGTGCCAGCAGAAAAGACAGGGGAAGAATCTACACCTTC. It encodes CASRKDRGRIYTF.

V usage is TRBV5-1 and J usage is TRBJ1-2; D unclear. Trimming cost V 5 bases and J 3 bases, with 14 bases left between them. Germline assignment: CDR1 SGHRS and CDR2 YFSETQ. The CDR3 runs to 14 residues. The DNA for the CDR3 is TGCGCCAGCAGGGTCGGGAAGGCGGACTATGGCTACACCTTC. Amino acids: CASRVGKADYGYTF.

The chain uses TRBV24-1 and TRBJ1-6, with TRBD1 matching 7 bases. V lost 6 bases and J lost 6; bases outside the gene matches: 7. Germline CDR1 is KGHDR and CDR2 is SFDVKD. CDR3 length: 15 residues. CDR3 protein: CATSRYRGGNSPLHF. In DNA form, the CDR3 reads TGTGCCACCAGTCGATACAGGGGCGGTAATTCACCCCTCCACTTT.

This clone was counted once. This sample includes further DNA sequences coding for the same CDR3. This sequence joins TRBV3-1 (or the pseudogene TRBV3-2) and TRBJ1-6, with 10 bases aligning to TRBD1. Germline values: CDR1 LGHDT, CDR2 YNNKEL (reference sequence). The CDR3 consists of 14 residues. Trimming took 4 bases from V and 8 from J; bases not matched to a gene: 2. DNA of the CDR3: TGTGCCAGCAGCCTAGGGACAGGGGATTCACCCCTCCACTTT. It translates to CASSLGTGDSPLHF.